The 26 T cell receptor beta chains in this list originate from one sample, sequenced in a study of T cell responses to AZD1222 COVID-19 vaccine. The protocol was immunoSEQ multiplex PCR, while the TCRdb copy is restricted to in-frame clones and leaves out a portion. Here the sample spans 100,000 to 120,000 clones, over 85% being singletons. The sequencing used peripheral blood, collected 28 days after the second AZD1222 dose. All receptors derive from an adult who received the AZD1222 COVID-19 vaccine.

The rearrangement joins TRBV19 to TRBJ1-5; possible D gene TRBD1, 5 bases. Germline V gene data show CDR1 as LNHDA and CDR2 as SQIVND (reference sequence). Deletions cut 0 bases from V and 0 bases from J, with 12 bases between. The CDR3 consists of 17 residues. The CDR3 loop reads CASSIDLDSSSNQPQHF. CDR3 DNA: TGTGCCAGTAGTATAGATCTAGACAGTAGTAGCAATCAGCCCCAGCATTTT.

The chain couples TRBV3-1 (or the pseudogene TRBV3-2) to TRBJ2-1; 15 bases fit TRBD2. CDR1 LGHDT and CDR2 YNNKEL come from the germline V gene (reference sequence). Losses at the gene ends were 4 bases for V and 4 bases for J; bases not matched to a gene: 8. This CDR3 is built from 18 residues. The CDR3 here is CASSRGLAGGPQYNEQFF. The CDR3 DNA reads TGTGCCAGCAGCCGAGGACTAGCGGGAGGGCCGCAGTACAATGAGCAGTTCTTC.

This clone has a handful of counts. The chain carries TRBV27 and TRBJ1-1; the D gene is possibly TRBD1 (5 bases). The CDR3 extends over 14 amino acids. V was shortened by 4 bases and J by 3 bases, with 12 bases between the two germline ends. Germline CDR1 and CDR2: MNHEY and SMNVEV (reference sequence). CDR3 amino acids: CASSSFSGDTEAFF. As DNA, the CDR3 is TGTGCCAGCAGTTCCTTCTCGGGGGACACTGAAGCTTTCTTT.

This chain links TRBV30 with TRBJ1-4; D may be TRBD1 (5 bases). CDR1 and CDR2 (germline): GTSNPN, SVGIG (reference sequence). This CDR3 is built from 16 residues. The ends were cut back, 1 base at V and 8 bases at J, with 20 bases in the middle. The CDR3 DNA reads as TGTGCCTGGAGTGCCGACAGTTTCGGGGGTGAGGAAAAACTGTTTTTT. Protein: CAWSADSFGGEEKLFF.

The V gene is TRBV28, the J gene TRBJ1-5, with TRBD1 identical over 7 bases. CDR1 and CDR2 from the germline V gene are MDHEN and SYDVKM. The CDR3 is 18 amino acids. J gave up 3 bases and V 3 bases, and 14 bases lay outside the gene matches. The CDR3 DNA sequence: TGTGCCAGCAGTTTCTTAACAGTAGGGGACAGCTACAATCAGCCCCAGCATTTT. Its protein is CASSFLTVGDSYNQPQHF. The full variable domain, rest sourced from reference TRBV28 and TRBJ1-5, is DVKVTQSSRYLVKRTGEKVFLECVQDMDHENMFWYRQDPGLGLRLIYFSYDVKMKEKGDIPEGYSVSREKKERFSLILESASTNQTSMYLCASSFLTVGDSYNQPQHFGDGTRLSIL.

This sequence joins TRBV6-5 and TRBJ1-2; unclear D gene. V was clipped by 6 bases and J by 7 bases, with 15 bases between them. Germline V CDR1 and CDR2: MNHEY, SVGAGI. This CDR3 has 13 residues. The CDR3 DNA follows: TGTGCCAGCAGAGCACCTACCCTGTCTGGCTACACCTTC. As protein: CASRAPTLSGYTF.

The J gene is TRBJ1-2, the V gene TRBV19; D not resolved. The V gene lost 4 bases and the J gene lost 8 bases, with 20 bases spanning the gap. The CDR3 sequence is 15 residues long. Germline V lookup: CDR1 LNHDA, CDR2 SQIVND (reference sequence). CDR3 nucleotide sequence: TGTGCCAGTAGTAGTTACGGACGTACCTGGTCGGGCTACACCTTC. This sequence encodes CASSSYGRTWSGYTF.

The rearrangement joins TRBV6-6 to TRBJ1-4; 10 positions agree with TRBD1. Germline CDR1 and CDR2: MNHNY and SVGAGI (reference sequence). The CDR3 consists of 16 residues. V gave up 7 bases and J gave up 8 bases; unmatched junction bases: 13. In nucleotides, the CDR3 is TGTGCCAGCACCACCGGGGGGGGGACAGGGGTCGAAAAACTGTTTTTT. Encoded protein: CASTTGGGTGVEKLFF.

The chain joins TRBV5-1 to TRBJ1-2; D may be TRBD1 (6 bases). This CDR3 region has 14 residues. Germline V gives CDR1 SGHRS, CDR2 YFSETQ. The V end lost 3 bases, the J end lost 0 bases, and 9 bases lay between the germline ends. The CDR3 loop is CASSSGAANYGYTF. The CDR3 DNA reads TGCGCCAGCAGCTCGGGGGCGGCTAACTATGGCTACACCTTC.

The chain carries TRBV6-4 and TRBJ2-3, with D perhaps TRBD2 (6 bases). The CDR3 contains 16 residues. Germline V gene data show CDR1 as MRHNA and CDR2 as SNTAGT. The germline V and J ends were trimmed by 0 bases and 3 bases, with 13 bases remaining between them. In DNA form, the CDR3 reads TGTGCCAGCAGTGACTCTTCGGCTAGCGAGACAGATACGCAGTATTTT. This sequence encodes CASSDSSASETDTQYF.

The V call is TRBV5-1, the J call TRBJ2-3; TRBD2 might be the D (5 bases). With 8 bases removed from V and 4 bases from J, the gap between germline ends came to 11 bases. Germline lookup yields CDR1 SGHRS and CDR2 YFSETQ. This CDR3 is built from 12 residues. The CDR3 loop is CASAEEADTQYF. CDR3 bases: TGCGCCAGTGCGGAGGAGGCAGATACGCAGTATTTT.

The gene calls are TRBV4-2 and TRBJ2-1, with D unresolved. The CDR3 has 13 residues. Looked up from germline, CDR1 is LGHNA and CDR2 is YNFKEQ. Trimming cost V 6 bases and J 0 bases, with 6 bases left between them. DNA of the CDR3: TGTGCCAGCAGGGGCATCTCCTACAATGAGCAGTTCTTC. It is translated as CASRGISYNEQFF.

The chain employs TRBV19 and TRBJ2-5; D perhaps matches TRBD2 (6 bases). Trimming pared 4 bases from V and 3 bases from J, leaving 12 bases between. Germline V gene lookup returns CDR1 LNHDA and CDR2 SQIVND (reference sequence). This CDR3 has 14 residues. The CDR3 nucleotides read TGTGCCAGTAGTACCAGACTAGGGGAAGAGACCCAGTACTTC. It is translated as CASSTRLGEETQYF.

Only a few counts were recorded for this clone. The J gene is TRBJ2-5, the V gene TRBV7-9; D gene unclear. V was clipped by 2 bases and J by 3 bases, with 1 base between them. CDR3 length: 11 residues. In germline, CDR1 is SEHNR, CDR2 FQNEAQ (reference sequence). The CDR3 region is CASSLKETQYF. CDR3 sequence (DNA): TGTGCCAGCAGCTTAAAAGAGACCCAGTACTTC.

The gene calls are TRBV5-1 and TRBJ2-5; 7 bases agree with TRBD2. Germline V gives CDR1 SGHRS, CDR2 YFSETQ. With V trimmed by 4 bases and J by 1 base, 7 bases remained unmatched. CDR3 length: 15 amino acids. This CDR3 is CASSLAASGQETQYF. DNA of the CDR3: TGCGCCAGCAGCCTAGCGGCTAGCGGCCAAGAGACCCAGTACTTC.

V gene TRBV5-1 combines with J gene TRBJ2-3; perhaps D is TRBD1 or TRBD2 (5 bases each). Trimming left V 6 bases short and J 8 bases short, with 16 bases between. This CDR3 region has 13 residues. CDR1 is SGHRS, CDR2 YFSETQ, per germline. For the CDR3, the DNA is TGCGCCAGCACGGAACGGCCGAGGGGTACGCAGTATTTT. It translates to CASTERPRGTQYF.

The V and J genes are TRBV7-2 and TRBJ1-1; D not resolved. The germline V and J ends were trimmed by 4 bases and 4 bases, with 16 bases remaining between them. Germline V gives CDR1 SGHTA, CDR2 FQGNSA. This CDR3 spans 15 amino acids. CDR3 DNA: TGTGCCAGCAGCTGGGTAGCGGCTCCGGGCACTGAAGCTTTCTTT. This translates into CASSWVAAPGTEAFF. Full variable domain (missing parts from reference TRBV7-2 and TRBJ1-1): GAGVSQSPSNKVTEKGKDVELRCDPISGHTALYWYRQSLGQGLEFLIYFQGNSAPDKSGLPSDRFSAERTGGSVSTLTIQRTQQEDSAVYLCASSWVAAPGTEAFFGQGTRLTVV.

The rearrangement links TRBV12-5 to TRBJ1-5; D ambiguous. Trimming took 4 bases from V and 7 from J, leaving 20 bases between them. In germline, CDR1 is LGHNT, CDR2 FRNRAP. There are 16 residues in the CDR3. CDR3 amino acids: CASGSDITGIGQPQHF. The DNA for the CDR3 is TGTGCTAGTGGTTCAGACATAACGGGAATCGGACAGCCCCAGCATTTT. The full variable domain, rest sourced from reference TRBV12-5 and TRBJ1-5, is DARVTQTPRHKVTEMGQEVTMRCQPILGHNTVFWYRQTMMQGLELLAYFRNRAPLDDSGMPKDRFSAEMPDATLATLKIQPSEPRDSAVYFCASGSDITGIGQPQHFGDGTRLSIL.

The chain recombines TRBV7-9 with TRBJ1-3, with 7 bases lining up with TRBD1. With 3 bases clipped from V and 3 bases from J, the junction kept 8 bases outside the gene matches. Germline V gene lookup returns CDR1 SEHNR and CDR2 FQNEAQ (reference sequence). The CDR3 is made up of 16 amino acids. Here the CDR3 reads CASSFGTQGFGNTIYF. CDR3 DNA sequence: TGTGCCAGCAGCTTCGGGACACAGGGGTTTGGAAACACCATATATTTT.

The chain carries TRBV5-4 and TRBJ2-6, with D tentatively TRBD2 (6 bases). V gave up 4 bases and J gave up 0 bases, with 8 bases separating them. The CDR3 length is 15 residues. CDR1 SGHNT and CDR2 YYREEE come from the germline V gene (reference sequence). The DNA for the CDR3 is TGTGCCAGCAGCCCCGGGGGCTCTGGGGCCAACGTCCTGACTTTC. This gives the protein CASSPGGSGANVLTF.

The genes are TRBV3-1 (or the pseudogene TRBV3-2) and TRBJ2-5; D might be TRBD1 (6 bases). Deletions cut 1 base from V and 3 bases from J, with 6 bases between. The CDR3 totals 13 residues. The V gene's germline CDR1 is LGHDT and CDR2 YNNKEL (reference sequence). CDR3 sequence (DNA): TGTGCCAGCAGCCAAGGGACAGAAGAGACCCAGTACTTC. Residues: CASSQGTEETQYF.

The chain couples TRBV27 to TRBJ2-7; weak D call: TRBD2 (5 bases). The germline CDR1 and CDR2 sequences are MNHEY and SMNVEV (reference sequence). Trimming pared 8 bases from V and 0 bases from J, leaving 17 bases between. The CDR3 runs 15 residues. CDR3 sequence: CASRAGLTSSYEQYF. DNA for the CDR3: TGTGCCAGCCGTGCGGGTCTTACTAGCTCCTACGAGCAGTACTTC.

The sample holds a few counts of this clone. The rearrangement uses TRBV5-1 and TRBJ2-2, with a weak D call TRBD1 (6 bases). This CDR3 is built from 16 residues. Trimming removed 6 bases from V and 1 base from J, with 16 bases in between. Germline CDR1 SGHRS, CDR2 YFSETQ. CDR3 loop: CASKTQRGQNTGELFF. CDR3 DNA sequence: TGCGCCAGCAAGACCCAACGGGGACAGAACACCGGGGAGCTGTTTTTT.

V is TRBV28 and J is TRBJ1-5; no definite D call. The germline V and J ends were trimmed by 2 bases and 0 bases, with 5 bases remaining between them. CDR1 is MDHEN, CDR2 SYDVKM, per germline. CDR3 length: 14 amino acids. The CDR3 spells CASSLGDSNQPQHF. CDR3 nucleotide sequence: TGTGCCAGCAGTTTAGGGGATAGCAATCAGCCCCAGCATTTT.

The CDR3 coding sequence is TGTGCCAGCAGACCGGGACAGGGGGCTGGCTACACCTTC. Protein product: CASRPGQGAGYTF. The V call is TRBV6-5, the J call TRBJ1-2; TRBD1 matches at 12 bases. This CDR3 spans 13 amino acids. The J segment lost 7 bases and the V segment lost 6 bases, leaving 3 bases of the junction unmatched. CDR1 and CDR2 (germline): MNHEY, SVGAGI.

This rearrangement joins TRBV19 to TRBJ1-5; D may be TRBD1 (5 bases). The CDR3 has 18 residues. The germline V gene encodes CDR1 LNHDA and CDR2 SQIVND (reference sequence). V shed 4 bases and J shed 1 base, with 20 bases lying between them. In DNA form, the CDR3 reads TGTGCCAGTAGTAACCAAGCTCCGGGGCAGTGGAGCAATCAGCCCCAGCATTTT. It codes for CASSNQAPGQWSNQPQHF.